The 32 T cell receptor beta chains listed next were all sequenced from one sample in a study of OX40 agonist ivuxolimab in advanced cancers. The assay was immunoSEQ multiplex PCR, and TCRdb's table has in-frame clones only and misses some. The sample lists roughly 44,000 clones, around 86% occurring once. Specimen: CD4+ or CD8+ T cells sorted from blood, collected in a trial of the OX40 agonist ivuxolimab. Receptors were obtained from an adult with an advanced solid tumor such as melanoma, head and neck, liver or kidney cancer.

This clone ranks as medium-sized. The sample holds other DNA sequences that translate to the same CDR3. This chain connects TRBV7-2 to TRBJ2-1; no definite D call. The V and J ends lost 1 base and 6 bases respectively, with 10 bases between them. The germline V gene encodes CDR1 SGHTA and CDR2 FQGNSA. This CDR3 is built from 14 residues. The CDR3 region is CASSLEVRGNEQFF. In DNA form, the CDR3 reads TGTGCCAGCAGCTTAGAAGTCAGAGGCAATGAGCAGTTCTTC.

The genes are TRBV28 and TRBJ1-1; 8 nucleotides line up with TRBD1. The CDR3 runs 14 residues. Germline V gene sequence: CDR1 MDHEN, CDR2 SYDVKM. The trim removed 8 bases at V and 0 bases at J, leaving 5 bases unmatched. The DNA of the CDR3 is TGTGCCAGCGGACAGGGTGCGATGAACACTGAAGCTTTCTTT. This translates into CASGQGAMNTEAFF. The full variable domain, its missing parts supplied by reference TRBV28 and TRBJ1-1, is DVKVTQSSRYLVKRTGEKVFLECVQDMDHENMFWYRQDPGLGLRLIYFSYDVKMKEKGDIPEGYSVSREKKERFSLILESASTNQTSMYLCASGQGAMNTEAFFGQGTRLTVV.

The chain has TRBV19 and TRBJ2-3; TRBD2 matches at 10 bases. Losses at the gene ends were 3 bases for V and 3 bases for J; bases not matched to a gene: 6. CDR3 size: 16 residues. Germline V lookup: CDR1 LNHDA, CDR2 SQIVND (reference sequence). The DNA for the CDR3 is TGTGCCAGTAGTATTTTCACTAGCGGGGCGACAGATACGCAGTATTTT. This translates into CASSIFTSGATDTQYF.

The chain carries TRBV7-9 and TRBJ2-7; tentatively, D is TRBD2 (5 bases). V shed 5 bases and J shed 3 bases, with 8 bases lying between them. In germline, CDR1 is SEHNR, CDR2 FQNEAQ (reference sequence). This CDR3 is built from 12 residues. CDR3 sequence (DNA): TGTGCCAGCAGCGACCGGGACTACGAGCAGTACTTC. It is translated as CASSDRDYEQYF.

The genes are TRBV10-3 and TRBJ2-2, with D perhaps being TRBD1 or TRBD2 (6 bases each). The V gene lost 2 bases and the J gene lost 4 bases, with 14 bases spanning the gap. CDR1 ENHRY and CDR2 SYGVKD come from the germline V gene. The CDR3 covers 16 residues. As DNA, the CDR3 is TGTGCCATCAGTGAGAGGTGGGGGGCCAGCACCGGGGAGCTGTTTTTT. Translation gives CAISERWGASTGELFF.

Comment on this clone: A read error may produce the germline difference seen at one junction end. V gene TRBV28 combines with J gene TRBJ2-2; either TRBD1 or TRBD2 may supply D (5 bases each). This CDR3 has 15 residues. The germline V gene encodes CDR1 MDHEN and CDR2 SYDVKM. The CDR3 nucleotides read TGTACCAGCAGCCCGCCACGGGACGGAACCGGGGAGCTGTTTTTT. Translation gives CTSSPPRDGTGELFF.

This chain connects TRBV4-2 to TRBJ1-2; the D is unclear. In germline, CDR1 is LGHNA, CDR2 YNFKEQ. CDR3 length: 13 amino acids. The V end was cut by 1 base, the J end by 4 bases, with 7 bases between. CDR3 DNA sequence: TGTGCCAGCAGCCAAGGGCCTATCTATGGCTACACCTTC. Its protein product is CASSQGPIYGYTF.

The V gene is TRBV6-1, the J gene TRBJ2-1, with no clear D. The germline gives CDR1 MNHNS, CDR2 SASEGT. Between the trimmed V and J ends, which lost 2 bases and 9 bases, there was a span of 11 bases. The CDR3 extends over 13 amino acids. The CDR3: CASSEWAKAEQFF. The CDR3 region has the DNA TGTGCCAGCAGTGAATGGGCTAAGGCTGAGCAGTTCTTC.

The chain links TRBV27 to TRBJ2-7; D uncertain. Trimming left V 1 base short and J 3 bases short, with 4 bases between. Germline loops: CDR1 MNHEY, CDR2 SMNVEV (reference sequence). The CDR3 runs to 12 residues. The CDR3 DNA follows: TGTGCCAGCAGTTTATACGGCTACGAGCAGTACTTC. Translated: CASSLYGYEQYF.

The chain is built from TRBV27 and TRBJ2-7; TRBD1 matches 8 bases. This CDR3 contains 14 residues. The V gene's germline CDR1 is MNHEY and CDR2 SMNVEV (reference sequence). Trimming cost V 4 bases and J 6 bases; bases outside gene matches: 8. CDR3 residues: CASSSKGQVGEQYF. CDR3 bases: TGTGCCAGCAGTTCTAAGGGACAGGTCGGCGAGCAGTACTTC.

The chain combines TRBV6-5 with TRBJ1-1; weak D call: TRBD1 (5 bases). Trimming pared 2 bases from V and 3 bases from J, leaving 10 bases between. Germline lookup yields CDR1 MNHEY and CDR2 SVGAGI. This CDR3 is 14 amino acids long. The CDR3 here is CASSYGGADTEAFF. CDR3 bases: TGTGCCAGCAGTTACGGTGGGGCGGACACTGAAGCTTTCTTT.

The chain has TRBV5-8 and TRBJ2-6, with D hard to call. Germline V gene data show CDR1 as SGHTS and CDR2 as YDEGEE. Trimming took off 4 bases at V and 1 base at J, with 12 bases between the two ends. The CDR3 runs 16 residues. CDR3 in amino acids: CASSPFVWSGANVLTF. In DNA, the CDR3 is TGTGCCAGCAGCCCCTTCGTGTGGTCTGGGGCCAACGTCCTGACTTTC.

This clone was detected once. The chain recombines TRBV9 with TRBJ2-3; perhaps TRBD2 as D (6 bases). Trimming removed 8 bases from V and 4 bases from J, with 17 bases in between. Germline CDR1 reads SGDLS; CDR2 reads YYNGEE. CDR3 length equals 14 residues. CDR3 protein: CARGLAGCADTQYF. Here the CDR3 DNA reads TGTGCCAGGGGACTCGCCGGCTGCGCAGATACGCAGTATTTT.

The V gene is TRBV11-2, the J gene TRBJ2-7; possible D gene TRBD2, 5 bases. Germline values: CDR1 SGHAT, CDR2 FQNNGV. Trimming pared 1 base from V and 1 base from J, leaving 8 bases between. The CDR3 is 14 amino acids. The CDR3: CASSLGGESYEQYF. The CDR3 DNA is TGTGCCAGCAGCTTAGGGGGAGAATCCTACGAGCAGTACTTC. Combining the CDR3 with reference TRBV11-2 and TRBJ2-7 gives the whole variable domain EAGVAQSPRYKIIEKRQSVAFWCNPISGHATLYWYQQILGQGPKLLIQFQNNGVVDDSQLPKDRFSAERLKGVDSTLKIQPAKLEDSAVYLCASSLGGESYEQYFGPGTRLTVT.

The chain recombines TRBV2 with TRBJ1-2; the D gene is possibly TRBD1 (5 bases). Germline lookup yields CDR1 SNHLY and CDR2 FYNNEI. The CDR3 is made up of 18 amino acids. V lost 6 bases to trimming and J lost 0 bases, with 23 bases between them. Written as DNA, the CDR3 is TGTGCCAGCAGGAACACCTTTCCGGGAGTAGGGGCTAACTATGGCTACACCTTC. This codes for CASRNTFPGVGANYGYTF.

The genes are TRBV5-8 and TRBJ2-7; TRBD1 matches 8 bases. This CDR3 has 16 residues. J lost 3 bases, V lost 2 bases, and 10 bases had no gene match. Germline V gene data show CDR1 as SGHTS and CDR2 as YDEGEE. The CDR3 nucleotides read TGTGCCAGCAGCTTCATAGGTGGCGGGACAGGCTACGAGCAGTACTTC. This gives the protein CASSFIGGGTGYEQYF. Full variable domain (remainder filled in from reference TRBV5-8 and TRBJ2-7): EAGVTQSPTHLIKTRGQQATLRCSPISGHTSVYWYQQALGLGLQFLLWYDEGEERNRGNFPPRFSGRQFPNYSSELNVNALELEDSALYLCASSFIGGGTGYEQYFGPGTRLTVT.

The genes are TRBV7-2 and TRBJ2-1; D might be TRBD1 or TRBD2, each matching 6 bases. In germline, CDR1 is SGHTA, CDR2 FQGNSA. V lost 5 bases, J lost 8 bases, and 19 bases lay in between. The CDR3 is 15 amino acids. The CDR3 reads CASSVLRGRLDEQFF. The CDR3 DNA sequence: TGTGCCAGCAGCGTGCTCCGGGGGCGCCTCGATGAGCAGTTCTTC. The complete variable domain, with remaining parts taken from reference TRBV7-2 and TRBJ2-1, reads GAGVSQSPSNKVTEKGKDVELRCDPISGHTALYWYRQSLGQGLEFLIYFQGNSAPDKSGLPSDRFSAERTGGSVSTLTIQRTQQEDSAVYLCASSVLRGRLDEQFFGPGTRLTVL.

This clone was detected only once. The gene calls are TRBV13 and TRBJ2-1; D is undetermined. Germline CDR1 reads PRHDT; CDR2 reads FYEKMQ (reference sequence). This CDR3 has 12 residues. Trimming cost V 5 bases and J 5 bases, with 7 bases left between them. CDR3 in amino acids: CASSPADNEQFF. The CDR3 DNA is TGTGCCAGCAGCCCAGCCGACAATGAGCAGTTCTTC.

The chain is built from TRBV19 and TRBJ2-3; D could derive from TRBD1 or TRBD2 (5 bases each). Trimming took off 3 bases at V and 2 bases at J, with 15 bases between the two ends. This CDR3 spans 16 amino acids. Looked up from germline, CDR1 is LNHDA and CDR2 is SQIVND (reference sequence). The CDR3 is CASSIIGASPTDTQYF. The CDR3 DNA sequence: TGTGCCAGTAGTATCATCGGGGCATCACCCACAGATACGCAGTATTTT.

This chain connects TRBV9 to TRBJ1-1, with 7 bases lining up with TRBD1. The CDR3 consists of 14 residues. With V trimmed by 3 bases and J by 1 base, 3 bases remained unmatched. CDR1 SGDLS and CDR2 YYNGEE come from the germline V gene. CDR3 in amino acids: CASSAGTANTEAFF. For the CDR3, the DNA is TGTGCCAGCAGCGCCGGGACAGCGAACACTGAAGCTTTCTTT. The full variable domain, rest sourced from reference TRBV9 and TRBJ1-1, is DSGVTQTPKHLITATGQRVTLRCSPRSGDLSVYWYQQSLDQGLQFLIQYYNGEERAKGNILERFSAQQFPDLHSELNLSSLELGDSALYFCASSAGTANTEAFFGQGTRLTVV.

The chain uses TRBV28 and TRBJ1-5; no clear D. The CDR3 consists of 17 residues. The germline V and J ends were trimmed by 3 bases and 0 bases, with 15 bases remaining between them. The germline V gene encodes CDR1 MDHEN and CDR2 SYDVKM. CDR3 residues: CASSLEQSPHSNQPQHF. The CDR3 DNA reads as TGTGCCAGCAGTTTGGAACAGTCGCCACATAGCAATCAGCCCCAGCATTTT.

The chain couples TRBV11-2 to TRBJ2-7; tentatively, D is TRBD2 (5 bases). Trimming removed 5 bases from V and 3 bases from J, with 17 bases in between. Per the germline V gene, CDR1 is SGHAT and CDR2 is FQNNGV. The CDR3 covers 15 residues. The CDR3: CASSETGNPLYEQYF. CDR3 nucleotides: TGTGCCAGCAGCGAAACCGGGAACCCGCTCTACGAGCAGTACTTC.

This chain links TRBV10-3 with TRBJ1-2; D may be TRBD1 (5 bases). The ends were cut back, 0 bases at V and 3 bases at J, with 11 bases in the middle. The CDR3 length is 15 residues. CDR1 and CDR2 from the germline V gene are ENHRY and SYGVKD. The CDR3 region is CAISESERGDYGYTF. Here the CDR3 DNA reads TGTGCCATCAGTGAGTCGGAGCGAGGGGACTATGGCTACACCTTC.

The CDR3 DNA reads TGTGCCAGCAGCGGGAATGGGGGCTTCACAGATACGCAGTATTTT. Translated, it gives CASSGNGGFTDTQYF. The V gene is TRBV6-5, the J gene TRBJ2-3, with a possible D match to TRBD1 (6 bases). This CDR3 has 15 amino acids. Deletions cut 6 bases from V and 2 bases from J, with 15 bases between. In germline, CDR1 is MNHEY, CDR2 SVGAGI.

This clone was recorded a few times. CDR3 sequence: CASSQDSFPNQPQHF. As DNA, the CDR3 is TGCGCCAGCAGCCAAGATTCGTTCCCGAATCAGCCCCAGCATTTT. The chain is built from TRBV4-1 and TRBJ1-5; D unclear. The CDR3 loop spans 15 amino acids. V lost 0 bases and J 4 bases, leaving 10 bases between the germline ends. Germline V lookup: CDR1 MGHRA, CDR2 YSYEKL.

The rearrangement links TRBV7-2 to TRBJ1-2; no clear D. V lost 7 bases and J 0 bases, leaving 12 bases between the germline ends. This CDR3 region has 14 residues. In germline, CDR1 is SGHTA, CDR2 FQGNSA. The CDR3 here is CASTHHGTNYGYTF. The CDR3, as DNA: TGTGCCAGCACCCATCACGGGACTAACTATGGCTACACCTTC.

Concerning this clone: At one end, the junction sequence differs from germline, possibly due to a read error. The chain carries TRBV25-1 and TRBJ1-1; D unclear. Germline CDR1 MGHDK, CDR2 SYGVNS. The CDR3 contains 13 residues. The CDR3 reads CASSEFSGHPDKF. CDR3 in DNA: TGTGCCAGCAGTGAATTTTCCGGGCACCCGGATAAATTT.

The V gene is TRBV29-1, the J gene TRBJ1-2, with 12 bases fitting TRBD1. From germline, CDR1 is SQVTM and CDR2 ANQGSEA. The CDR3 totals 14 residues. V gave up 3 bases and J gave up 2 bases; unmatched junction bases: 1. CDR3: CSVEGTGGNYGYTF. CDR3 bases: TGCAGCGTTGAGGGGACAGGGGGCAACTATGGCTACACCTTC.

With regard to this clone: The conserved phenylalanine or tryptophan normally closing the CDR3 is absent here, so this likely arose from a read error. The V and J genes are TRBV2 and TRBJ1-6; 9 bases are a match to TRBD1. Germline-derived CDR1 and CDR2 are SNHLY and FYNNEI. The length of the CDR3 is 17 residues. Trimming took 8 bases from V and 0 from J; bases not matched to a gene: 8. The CDR3: CASQGTGLFSYNSPLHL. The CDR3 DNA reads TGTGCCAGCCAAGGGACAGGGCTTTTCTCCTATAATTCACCCCTCCACCTT.

V usage is TRBV4-1 and J usage is TRBJ2-7, with a tentative D call TRBD2 (6 bases). The germline CDR1 and CDR2 sequences are MGHRA and YSYEKL. The V end lost 2 bases, the J end lost 4 bases, and 15 bases lay between the germline ends. The CDR3 runs 15 residues. CDR3 residues: CASSQTGDPLYEQYF. The CDR3 region has the DNA TGCGCCAGCAGCCAAACGGGGGACCCTTTATACGAGCAGTACTTC.

The chain combines TRBV14 with TRBJ1-1; D not certain. This CDR3 region has 15 residues. Germline CDR1 reads SGHDN; CDR2 reads FVKESK. Trimming removed 0 bases at V and 8 bases at J, with 16 bases between. For the CDR3, the DNA is TGTGCCAGCAGCCAAGATGAATTAGTGTGGGAGGAAGCTTTCTTT. Its translation is CASSQDELVWEEAFF.

The chain recombines TRBV7-6 with TRBJ1-3; weak D call: TRBD1 (5 bases). Germline CDR1 SGHVS, CDR2 FNYEAQ. This CDR3 has 15 amino acids. Trimming pared 1 base from V and 2 bases from J, leaving 9 bases between. This CDR3 is CASSLGAGPGNTIYF. DNA for the CDR3: TGTGCCAGCAGCTTAGGGGCAGGGCCTGGAAACACCATATATTTT. The full variable domain, its missing parts supplied by reference TRBV7-6 and TRBJ1-3, is GAGVSQSPRYKVTKRGQDVALRCDPISGHVSLYWYRQALGQGPEFLTYFNYEAQQDKSGLPNDRFSAERPEGSISTLTIQRTEQRDSAMYRCASSLGAGPGNTIYFGEGSWLTVV.